The 17 T cell receptor beta chains in this list originate from one sample, sequenced in a study of CD8 T cells in ankylosing spondylitis. Their cognate antigens are unknown. Findings and limits, study-wide: What seemed typical of ankylosing spondylitis blood was a TCR beta motif built from about 8 highly homologous variants.

TCRdb analysed the 5' RACE reads with MiXCR anew, one entry per CDR3 protein. Of hundreds of thousands of distinct CDR3 sequences listed, 20% to 30% are singletons. Sequencing was done on a sample of blood, either unsorted or a sorted T cell fraction (not recorded which). These TCRs come from a male donor with ankylosing spondylitis.

CDR3 bases: TGCAGCGTTTACCCGGGGATCTCTGGAAACACCATATATTTT. This sequence encodes CSVYPGISGNTIYF. This chain joins TRBV29-1 and TRBJ1-3; D gene unclear. Germline assignment: CDR1 SQVTM and CDR2 ANQGSEA. The CDR3 covers 14 residues. Deletions cut 5 bases from V and 0 bases from J, with 11 bases between.

This CDR3 reads CSASFSGASSYNEQFF. DNA for the CDR3: TGCAGTGCTAGTTTTAGCGGGGCAAGCTCCTACAATGAGCAGTTCTTC. The gene calls are TRBV20-1 and TRBJ2-1, with 8 bases matching TRBD2. Trimming removed 3 bases from V and 0 bases from J; junction bases left unmatched: 7. Germline V CDR1 and CDR2: DFQATT, SNEGSKA (reference sequence). CDR3 length: 16 amino acids.

This clonotype was detected a few times. The chain uses TRBV10-3 and TRBJ2-1; possible D gene TRBD2, 6 bases. The CDR3 has 13 amino acids. Per the germline V gene, CDR1 is ENHRY and CDR2 is SYGVKD. Trimming cost V 3 bases and J 12 bases, with 15 bases left between them. CDR3 amino acids: CAISEVAGSGQFF. For the CDR3, the DNA is TGTGCCATCAGTGAAGTCGCGGGGTCGGGGCAGTTCTTC.

This chain uses TRBV12-3 or TRBV12-4 with TRBJ2-1, with 7 nucleotides matching TRBD2. The CDR3 runs 13 residues. Losses at the gene ends were 6 bases for V and 4 bases for J; bases not matched to a gene: 3. The CDR3, as DNA: TGTGCCAGCAGGTACGGGGGGTACAATGAGCAGTTCTTC. Its translation is CASRYGGYNEQFF.

V gene TRBV24-1 combines with J gene TRBJ2-1; 11 bases agree with TRBD1. After removal of 3 bases from V and 6 bases from J, the junction contained 3 bases not matched to a gene. CDR1 and CDR2 (germline): KGHDR, SFDVKD. The CDR3 is 15 residues long. DNA for the CDR3: TGTGCCACCAGTGATCGGGACAGGGGGGGCAATGAGCAGTTCTTC. Translating it yields CATSDRDRGGNEQFF.

Comment on this clonotype: A read error may be the cause here, since a much bigger clone is one base away. The chain uses TRBV2 and TRBJ2-3, with 12 bases matching TRBD2. The germline CDR1 and CDR2 sequences are SNHLY and FYNNEI. The CDR3 contains 15 residues. V lost 6 bases and J lost 0; bases outside the gene matches: 1. CDR3 protein: CASSGTSGSTDTQYF. In DNA form, the CDR3 reads TGTGCCAGCAGCGGGACTAGCGGGAGCACAGATACGCAGTATTTT.

This clonotype was picked up a small number of times. The genes are TRBV7-9 and TRBJ1-1; no definite D call. V lost 8 bases and J lost 4, with 11 bases in between. CDR3 length: 12 amino acids. CDR1 and CDR2 (germline): SEHNR, FQNEAQ (reference sequence). The CDR3 loop reads CASGLWGTEAFF. The CDR3 DNA is TGTGCCAGCGGTTTGTGGGGCACTGAAGCTTTCTTT.

This clonotype was recorded only once. This chain joins TRBV20-1 and TRBJ2-3; D is possibly TRBD1 or TRBD2 (6 bases each). The CDR3 spans 14 residues. CDR1 and CDR2 (germline): DFQATT, SNEGSKA (reference sequence). Trimming removed 5 bases from V and 1 base from J, with 13 bases in between. Here the CDR3 reads CSARSGEGTDTQYF. The CDR3 DNA reads as TGCAGTGCTCGATCAGGGGAGGGCACAGATACGCAGTATTTT.

The chain uses TRBV10-3 and TRBJ2-1; a possible D gene is TRBD2 (5 bases). The CDR3 totals 15 residues. V was clipped by 4 bases and J by 7 bases, with 17 bases between them. Germline V CDR1 and CDR2: ENHRY, SYGVKD. The CDR3 DNA is TGTGCCATCAGTGCCGGCGGGTCCAAGCGGAATGAGCAGTTCTTC. Its translation: CAISAGGSKRNEQFF.

The rearrangement links TRBV2 to TRBJ2-1, with D hard to call. This CDR3 comprises 14 residues. CDR1 is SNHLY and CDR2 is FYNNEI in the germline V gene. V was cut by 4 bases and J by 3 bases, with 10 bases left in between. The CDR3 DNA reads TGTGCCAGCAGTGGTAATCTGTACTACAATGAGCAGTTCTTC. As protein: CASSGNLYYNEQFF.

The chain uses TRBV30 and TRBJ2-7, with D perhaps TRBD1 or TRBD2 (5 bases each). The V gene lost 8 bases and the J gene lost 2 bases, with 16 bases spanning the gap. This CDR3 contains 13 residues. CDR1 is GTSNPN and CDR2 is SVGIG in the germline V gene (reference sequence). The CDR3 spells CAQGQGTTYEQYF. In nucleotides, the CDR3 is TGTGCCCAAGGACAAGGGACCACCTACGAGCAGTACTTC.

This clonotype was picked up a small number of times. The chain uses TRBV20-1 and TRBJ2-1; 13 positions agree with TRBD2. The J segment lost 7 bases and the V segment lost 6 bases, leaving 9 bases of the junction unmatched. The length of the CDR3 is 15 residues. Germline assignment: CDR1 DFQATT and CDR2 SNEGSKA (reference sequence). The CDR3 here is CSATQTSGRSNEQFF. The CDR3 nucleotides are TGCAGTGCGACCCAGACTAGCGGGAGGTCGAATGAGCAGTTCTTC.

This clonotype occurred a few times. In nucleotides, the CDR3 is TGTGCCACCAGCAGAAACTCGGACCTGGATCCGCAGTATTTT. Its translation is CATSRNSDLDPQYF. V and J are TRBV15 and TRBJ2-3; D is unresolved. The germline gives CDR1 LNHNV, CDR2 YYDKDF (reference sequence). V was pared by 2 bases and J by 10 bases, with 16 bases between. This CDR3 spans 14 amino acids.

This clonotype showed up just a few times. V gene TRBV19 combines with J gene TRBJ2-1; D remains ambiguous. Germline CDR1 and CDR2: LNHDA and SQIVND (reference sequence). Trimming removed 3 bases from V and 0 bases from J, with 9 bases in between. The CDR3 consists of 15 residues. The CDR3 region has the DNA TGTGCCAGTAGTATCAGCCCGAGCTCCTACAATGAGCAGTTCTTC. This sequence encodes CASSISPSSYNEQFF.

The rearrangement links TRBV24-1 to TRBJ1-2, with D unresolved. Germline V gene data show CDR1 as KGHDR and CDR2 as SFDVKD. This CDR3 spans 16 amino acids. Trimming stripped 3 bases from V and 3 bases from J, with 16 bases between. CDR3 DNA: TGTGCCACCAGTGATCCCCGAAGGGAGGCTTACTATGGCTACACCTTC. As protein: CATSDPRREAYYGYTF.

This clonotype was picked up a small number of times. This chain connects TRBV4-1 to TRBJ2-2; D is ambiguous. Germline V CDR1 and CDR2: MGHRA, YSYEKL. The length of the CDR3 is 16 residues. V shed 0 bases and J shed 0 bases, with 8 bases lying between them. The CDR3 bases are TGCGCCAGCAGCCAAGAAGGCCCTCCGAACACCGGGGAGCTGTTTTTT. Translated: CASSQEGPPNTGELFF.

In its sample, this clonotype was seen many times. The J gene is TRBJ2-5, the V gene TRBV5-1, with D unresolved. The CDR3 is 14 amino acids. Germline V gene sequence: CDR1 SGHRS, CDR2 YFSETQ. V was trimmed by 2 bases and J by 1 base, leaving 9 bases between them. The CDR3 sequence is CASSFSGSQETQYF. CDR3 bases: TGCGCCAGCAGCTTCTCGGGCAGCCAAGAGACCCAGTACTTC.